Presented here are 4 T cell receptor beta chains from one specimen sequenced in a study of cytomegalovirus exposure and HLA in healthy donors. 13 Jbeta primers and 60 Vbeta primers were used for the PCR. Method: immunoSEQ multiplex PCR; TCRdb's copy keeps in-frame clones and lacks some. The repertoire holds 140,000 or so clones, over 80% seen once, with around 1.3% in the top ten. Sequences were obtained from PBMCs. The receptors were gathered from a female donor in good health and CMV-seronegative.

This clone was counted a few times. The CDR3, as DNA: TGTGCCAGTAGTAATCACCCGACAGGGGCGAAGAATCAGCCCCAGCATTTT. Its protein product is CASSNHPTGAKNQPQHF. The chain couples TRBV19 to TRBJ1-5, with 8 bases matching TRBD1. Germline lookup yields CDR1 LNHDA and CDR2 SQIVND (reference sequence). The V segment lost 4 bases and the J segment 4 bases; nucleotides outside the gene matches: 12. The CDR3 length is 17 residues. Full variable domain (remainder filled in from reference TRBV19 and TRBJ1-5): DGGITQSPKYLFRKEGQNVTLSCEQNLNHDAMYWYRQDPGQGLRLIYYSQIVNDFQKGDIAEGYSVSREKKESFPLTVTSAQKNPTAFYLCASSNHPTGAKNQPQHFGDGTRLSIL.

The V call is TRBV27, the J call TRBJ2-2; D remains unclear. Trimming took 3 bases from V and 0 from J, leaving 8 bases between them. Germline CDR1 MNHEY, CDR2 SMNVEV (reference sequence). CDR3 length: 15 residues. In DNA, the CDR3 is TGTGCCAGCAGTTTCTCTCTCTCGAACACCGGGGAGCTGTTTTTT. It specifies CASSFSLSNTGELFF.

This clone has just one count. V usage is TRBV2 and J usage is TRBJ2-5, with D perhaps TRBD1 (6 bases). The CDR3 length is 11 residues. Per germline, CDR1 SNHLY and CDR2 FYNNEI. Trimming removed 9 bases at V and 6 bases at J, with 11 bases between. The CDR3 protein is CASIGDKTQYF. CDR3 nucleotide sequence: TGTGCCAGTATCGGGGACAAGACCCAGTACTTC.

V and J are TRBV5-6 and TRBJ1-1; TRBD1 is a possible D gene (6 bases). The V end was cut by 1 base, the J end by 1 base, with 8 bases between. This CDR3 is built from 14 residues. Germline V gene sequence: CDR1 SGHDT, CDR2 YYEEEE. The CDR3 sequence is CASSLSGENTEAFF. Here the CDR3 DNA reads TGTGCCAGCAGCTTGTCAGGGGAGAACACTGAAGCTTTCTTT.